The 11 T cell receptor beta chains presented below share a single source sample, sequenced in a study of shared clonotypes between healthy human individuals. TCRdb keeps only in-frame clones here, not all; method: immunoSEQ multiplex PCR. The sample records some 500,000 clones, about 80% being singletons. Sequenced: PBMCs. These receptors came from a woman between 40 and 55 years old in good health. Some clones in this sample may be carry-over from other donors' samples.

The chain uses TRBV27 and TRBJ2-7; 9 positions agree with TRBD2. Per germline, CDR1 MNHEY and CDR2 SMNVEV (reference sequence). The CDR3 runs 17 residues. Germline trimming cut 0 bases from V and 4 bases from J; bases unmatched to any gene: 10. CDR3 in amino acids: CASSLSLAGGPRYEQYF. The CDR3, as DNA: TGTGCCAGCAGTTTATCCCTTGCGGGAGGGCCGCGATACGAGCAGTACTTC.

This chain joins TRBV4-2 and TRBJ1-5; 10 positions agree with TRBD1. J was trimmed by 2 bases and V by 4 bases; bases with no gene match: 2. CDR1 and CDR2 (germline): LGHNA, YNFKEQ. The CDR3 covers 15 residues. The DNA of the CDR3 is TGTGCCAGCAGCCCCGGGACAGGGGGCAATCAGCCCCAGCATTTT. This sequence encodes CASSPGTGGNQPQHF.

V and J are TRBV28 and TRBJ2-3; D not resolved. The V end was cut by 5 bases, the J end by 2 bases, with 14 bases between. The germline gives CDR1 MDHEN, CDR2 SYDVKM. The CDR3 runs 15 residues. The CDR3 region has the DNA TGTGCCAGCAGTCCTTTTGGGGTCTACACAGATACGCAGTATTTT. This gives the protein CASSPFGVYTDTQYF.

The chain couples TRBV7-9 to TRBJ2-5; tentative D call: TRBD1 (5 bases). The length of the CDR3 is 16 residues. The V gene's germline CDR1 is SEHNR and CDR2 FQNEAQ (reference sequence). V was trimmed by 5 bases and J by 2 bases, leaving 18 bases between them. For the CDR3, the DNA is TGTGCCAGCAGCACCCGCCTCGACAGTTATCAAGAGACCCAGTACTTC. It codes for CASSTRLDSYQETQYF.

The chain employs TRBV9 and TRBJ2-2; a possible D gene is TRBD1 (5 bases). V dropped 0 bases and J dropped 4 bases, with 13 bases sitting between them. Germline loops: CDR1 SGDLS, CDR2 YYNGEE. The CDR3 extends over 16 amino acids. CDR3 in amino acids: CASSVVYQGGTGELFF. CDR3 bases: TGTGCCAGCAGCGTAGTTTATCAGGGCGGCACCGGGGAGCTGTTTTTT.

This clone showed up just a few times. The rearrangement uses TRBV21-1 and TRBJ2-7. TRBV21-1 is described as a pseudogene. This CDR3 is built from 13 residues. The CDR3 DNA sequence: TGTGCCAGCAGCACCTACCCAGAGTACGAGCAGTACTTC. Amino acid sequence: CASSTYPEYEQYF.

Only a few counts were recorded for this clone. The DNA of the CDR3 is TGTGCCAGCAGTGAAGGACATACAAATTCTGGAAACACCATATATTTT. This encodes CASSEGHTNSGNTIYF. The chain is built from TRBV6-1 and TRBJ1-3; D is unresolved. The CDR3 is 16 amino acids. Trimming removed 1 base at V and 1 base at J, with 11 bases between. Germline CDR1 MNHNS, CDR2 SASEGT.

In its sample, this clone was seen many times. This rearrangement joins TRBV11-3 to TRBJ2-1; possibly TRBD1 or TRBD2 for D (5 bases each). The V gene's germline CDR1 is SGHNT and CDR2 YENEEA. Trimming took 5 bases from V and 4 from J, leaving 21 bases between them. There are 17 residues in the CDR3. The CDR3 region is CASSPSPGTGGYNEQFF. The CDR3 DNA follows: TGTGCCAGCAGCCCGTCACCTGGGACCGGCGGATACAATGAGCAGTTCTTC.

The chain has TRBV27 and TRBJ2-6; 16 nucleotides align to TRBD2. J was trimmed by 4 bases and V by 4 bases; bases with no gene match: 7. This CDR3 comprises 19 residues. Germline V gene data show CDR1 as MNHEY and CDR2 as SMNVEV (reference sequence). The CDR3 reads CASSSPGLAGGPGANVLTF. CDR3 bases: TGTGCCAGCAGTTCCCCGGGACTAGCGGGAGGGCCGGGGGCCAACGTCCTGACTTTC. Combining the CDR3 with reference TRBV27 and TRBJ2-6 gives the whole variable domain EAQVTQNPRYLITVTGKKLTVTCSQNMNHEYMSWYRQDPGLGLRQIYYSMNVEVTDKGDVPEGYKVSRKEKRNFPLILESPSPNQTSLYFCASSSPGLAGGPGANVLTFGAGSRLTVL.

The CDR3 region has the DNA TGTGCCAGCAGCCCAGGGACCCCCCGGGCGGAGCAGTTCTTC. Translation gives CASSPGTPRAEQFF. The rearrangement links TRBV28 to TRBJ2-1; the D gene could be TRBD1 or TRBD2 (5 bases each). This CDR3 comprises 14 residues. The V end was cut by 6 bases, the J end by 10 bases, with 19 bases between. Germline loops: CDR1 MDHEN, CDR2 SYDVKM.

CDR3 loop: CASSQWIARGRGYYGYTF. CDR3 DNA: TGCGCCAGCAGCCAATGGATCGCCCGTGGTCGGGGTTACTATGGCTACACCTTC. The chain joins TRBV4-3 to TRBJ1-2; no firm D call. The CDR3 totals 18 residues. Germline CDR1 and CDR2: LGHNA and YSLEER. Trimming removed 2 bases from V and 3 bases from J, with 22 bases in between.